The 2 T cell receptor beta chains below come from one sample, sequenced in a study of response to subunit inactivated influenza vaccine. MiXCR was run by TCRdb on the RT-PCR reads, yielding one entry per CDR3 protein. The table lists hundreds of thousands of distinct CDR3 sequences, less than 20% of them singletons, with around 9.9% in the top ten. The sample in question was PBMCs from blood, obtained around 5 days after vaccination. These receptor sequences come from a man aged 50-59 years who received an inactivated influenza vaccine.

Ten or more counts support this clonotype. CDR3 sequence: CSAERDRGRSGYTF. The CDR3 DNA reads TGCAGTGCCGAGAGGGACAGGGGGCGGAGTGGCTACACCTTC. The chain has TRBV20-1 and TRBJ1-2; 12 nucleotides agree with TRBD1. The germline gives CDR1 DFQATT, CDR2 SNEGSKA (reference sequence). CDR3 length: 14 residues. Trimming at V came to 6 bases and at J to 7 bases, leaving 9 bases not matched to a gene.

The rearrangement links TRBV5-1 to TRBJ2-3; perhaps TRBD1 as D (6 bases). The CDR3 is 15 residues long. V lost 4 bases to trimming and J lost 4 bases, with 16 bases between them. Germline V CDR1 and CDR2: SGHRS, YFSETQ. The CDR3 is CASSTSPQGSDTQYF. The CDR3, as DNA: TGCGCCAGCAGCACATCTCCACAGGGATCAGATACGCAGTATTTT.